Listed below are T cell receptor beta chains from one sample, sequenced in a study of T-cell reconstitution after alpha-beta-depleted transplantation in children. Via MiXCR, TCRdb re-called the PCR reads, giving one row per CDR3 protein. The repertoire holds about 480,000 distinct CDR3 sequences, with about 12% as singletons. This specimen was PBMCs from the stem cell graft donor, taken from the stem cell graft. The receptors stem from a human donor who donated a stem cell graft to a child with combined immunodeficiency. Both conserved end residues are part of each CDR3. A D gene is named only where the DNA matches it firmly. Expanded clones are given a class, and other clones once, few, many or no size at all.

j_gene | v_gene | abundance | d_gene | CDR3aa | CDR3nt
TRBJ2-3 | TRBV3-1 | many | TRBD2 | CASSHGLAAYSTDTQYF | TGTGCCAGCAGCCATGGACTAGCGGCCTACAGCACAGATACGCAGTATTTT
TRBJ1-1 | TRBV4-2 | - | TRBD1 | CASSQGAPNRGVNTEAFF | TGTGCCAGCAGCCAGGGGGCCCCCAACAGGGGGGTGAACACTGAAGCTTTCTTT
TRBJ2-7 | TRBV4-3 | - | TRBD1 | CASSLDSGTGIYEQYF | TGCGCCAGCAGCCTAGATTCCGGGACAGGGATCTACGAGCAGTACTTC
TRBJ2-7 | TRBV15 | few | - | CATSRDQVRGSYEQYF | TGTGCCACCAGCAGAGATCAGGTTAGAGGGTCCTACGAGCAGTACTTC
TRBJ2-5 | TRBV20-1 | - | - | CSASNAGRETQYF | TGCAGTGCTAGTAATGCGGGACGAGAGACCCAGTACTTC
TRBJ1-2 | TRBV28 | - | - | CASSPYRAQQGRTVYGYTF | TGTGCCAGCAGTCCTTATAGGGCCCAGCAGGGCCGGACAGTCTATGGCTACACCTTC
TRBJ2-7 | TRBV29-1 | - | - | CSVEDRSGTSYEQYF | TGCAGCGTTGAAGATCGATCCGGAACGAGCTACGAGCAGTACTTC
TRBJ1-1 | TRBV29-1 | few | TRBD1 | CSARQGGTEAFF | TGCAGCGCCCGACAGGGAGGCACTGAAGCTTTCTTT
TRBJ2-1 | TRBV18 | many | - | CASSTLDIHNEQFF | TGTGCCAGCTCCACCCTTGACATCCACAATGAGCAGTTCTTC
TRBJ2-3 | TRBV28 | few | - | CASSGVDRYPDTQYF | TGTGCCAGCAGCGGCGTAGACAGATACCCGGATACGCAGTATTTT
TRBJ2-5 | TRBV24-1 | - | TRBD1 | CATSDLQGTGETQYF | TGTGCCACCAGTGACTTACAGGGGACAGGGGAGACCCAGTACTTC
TRBJ1-5 | TRBV5-1 | - | TRBD1 | CASSYATGLQPQHF | TGCGCCAGCAGTTACGCGACAGGGCTTCAGCCCCAGCATTTT
TRBJ2-7 | TRBV6-2/TRBV6-3 | few | - | CASSYDRDEQYF | TGTGCCAGCAGTTACGATCGTGACGAGCAGTACTTC
TRBJ1-3 | TRBV5-4 | many | - | CASSLMGNTIYF | TGTGCCAGCAGCTTGATGGGAAACACCATATATTTT
TRBJ2-1 | TRBV7-9 | - | - | CASSPHLAAVGDEQFF | TGTGCCAGCAGCCCCCACCTCGCGGCAGTTGGTGATGAGCAGTTCTTC
TRBJ2-5 | TRBV5-4 | many | - | CASTLRSGETQYF | TGTGCCAGCACCTTGAGAAGTGGGGAGACCCAGTACTTC
TRBJ2-7 | TRBV7-9 | - | TRBD1 | CASSFDRGLYEQYF | TGTGCCAGCAGCTTCGACAGGGGGCTCTACGAGCAGTACTTC
TRBJ2-1 | TRBV7-3 | few | - | CASSSIQGVDNEQFF | TGTGCCAGCAGCTCCATACAGGGAGTCGACAATGAGCAGTTCTTC
TRBJ1-1 | TRBV7-2 | many | - | CASSLASGGQNTEAFF | TGTGCCAGCAGCTTAGCGAGCGGTGGGCAGAACACTGAAGCTTTCTTT
TRBJ2-7 | TRBV5-6 | - | - | CASSPGGTGGLYEQYF | TGTGCCAGCAGCCCCGGTGGGACCGGAGGCCTCTACGAGCAGTACTTC
TRBJ2-1 | TRBV25-1 | many | - | CASSEWGNEQFF | TGTGCCAGCAGTGAATGGGGAAATGAGCAGTTCTTC
TRBJ1-6 | TRBV7-2 | few | - | CASSPSPGLNSPLHF | TGTGCCAGCAGCCCCAGCCCAGGGCTGAATTCACCCCTCCACTTT
TRBJ2-1 | TRBV20-1 | - | - | CSAPKSSGESYNEQFF | TGCAGTGCTCCCAAATCATCGGGGGAGTCCTACAATGAGCAGTTCTTC